The text below deals with one T cell receptor beta chain. Its target is not known. Per the germline V gene, CDR1 is LGHNA and CDR2 is YSLEER. The CDR3 is made up of 15 amino acids. V was clipped by 0 bases and J by 0 bases, with 6 bases between them. Measured with immunoSEQ multiplex PCR; TCRdb has only the in-frame clones, and not every one. The sample has 75,000 to 95,000 clones; around 90% are singletons. These data come from a study of identifying expanded T cells in peripheral blood. Findings and limits, study-wide: Variance in clone template counts between approximately 2-week samples significantly increased with total template count across all healthy donors. Differentially abundant clones: around 1.2 between replicates, 16.4 at roughly 13 days, 19 to 20 at four.

Collection occurred without any documented infections or immune events in donors. The receptor was derived from a person aged 18-69 years in good health. Source material: blood. The chain links TRBV4-3 to TRBJ2-1; D gene uncertain. CDR3 sequence (DNA): TGCGCCAGCAGCCAAGACCAAAGCTCCTACAATGAGCAGTTCTTC. It translates to CASSQDQSSYNEQFF.